This TCR beta chain is from a study of graft-versus-host responses after intestinal transplantation. On this clone itself: Its antigen is currently unknown.

The V and J ends lost 2 bases and 4 bases respectively, with 9 bases between them. Germline V gene data show CDR1 as SGHTA and CDR2 as FQGNSA. CDR3 length equals 13 residues. The method was immunoSEQ multiplex PCR; TCRdb's version includes in-frame clones alone and lacks a portion of them. Seen here are roughly 93,000 clones, approximately 92% observed once, and the top ten hold over 0.45%. The clonotype was recovered from a human donor who received an intestinal transplant. This material consisted of unstimulated CD8+ T cells sorted from spleen or lymph node cells, taken before intestinal transplant. The chain joins TRBV7-2 to TRBJ2-7; possible D gene TRBD1, 5 bases. CDR3 region: CASSLTQAYEQYF. The CDR3 DNA sequence: TGTGCCAGCAGCTTAACACAGGCTTACGAGCAGTACTTC.